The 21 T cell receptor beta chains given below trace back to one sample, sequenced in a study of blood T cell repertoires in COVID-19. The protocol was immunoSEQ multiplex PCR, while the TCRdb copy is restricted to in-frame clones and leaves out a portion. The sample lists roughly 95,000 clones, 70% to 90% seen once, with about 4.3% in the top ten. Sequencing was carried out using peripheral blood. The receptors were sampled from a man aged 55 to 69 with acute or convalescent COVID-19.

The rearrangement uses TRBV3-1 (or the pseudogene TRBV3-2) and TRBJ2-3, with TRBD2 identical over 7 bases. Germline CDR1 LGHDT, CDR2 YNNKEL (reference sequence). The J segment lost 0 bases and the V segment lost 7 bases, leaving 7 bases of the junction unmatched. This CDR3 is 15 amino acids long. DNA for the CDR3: TGTGCCAGCAAGGCTAGCGGCAGAAGCACAGATACGCAGTATTTT. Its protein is CASKASGRSTDTQYF.

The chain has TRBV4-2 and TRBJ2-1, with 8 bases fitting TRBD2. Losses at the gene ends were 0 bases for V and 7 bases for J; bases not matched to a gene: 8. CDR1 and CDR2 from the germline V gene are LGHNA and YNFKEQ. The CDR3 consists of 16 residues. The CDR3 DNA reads TGTGCCAGCAGCCAAGATCTAGCGGGCCGGTTAAATGAGCAGTTCTTC. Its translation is CASSQDLAGRLNEQFF.

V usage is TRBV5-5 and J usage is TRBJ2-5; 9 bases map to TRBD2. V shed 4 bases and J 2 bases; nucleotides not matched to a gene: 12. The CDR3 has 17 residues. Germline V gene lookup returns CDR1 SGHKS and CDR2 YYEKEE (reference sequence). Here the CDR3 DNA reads TGTGCCAGCAGCCCCTCCAGGCGACTAGCGGTTCAAGAGACCCAGTACTTC. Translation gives CASSPSRRLAVQETQYF.

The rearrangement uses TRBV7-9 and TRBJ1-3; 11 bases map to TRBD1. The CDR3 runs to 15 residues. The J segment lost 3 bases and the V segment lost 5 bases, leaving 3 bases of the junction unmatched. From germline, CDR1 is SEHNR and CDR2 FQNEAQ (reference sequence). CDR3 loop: CASSRTGGGGNTIYF. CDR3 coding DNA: TGTGCCAGCAGCCGGACAGGGGGCGGTGGAAACACCATATATTTT.

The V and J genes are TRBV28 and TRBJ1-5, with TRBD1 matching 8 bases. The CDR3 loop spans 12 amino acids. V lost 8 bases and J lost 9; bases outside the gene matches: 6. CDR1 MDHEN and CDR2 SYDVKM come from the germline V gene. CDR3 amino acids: CASGDRSVPQHF. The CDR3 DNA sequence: TGTGCCAGCGGGGACAGGTCTGTGCCCCAGCATTTT.

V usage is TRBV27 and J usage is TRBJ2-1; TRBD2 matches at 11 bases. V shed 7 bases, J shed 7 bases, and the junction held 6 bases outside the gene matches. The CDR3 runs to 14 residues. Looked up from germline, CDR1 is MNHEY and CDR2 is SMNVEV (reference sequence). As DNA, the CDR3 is TGTGCCAGCAAACTAGCGGGAGCTGCTAATGAGCAGTTCTTC. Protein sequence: CASKLAGAANEQFF.

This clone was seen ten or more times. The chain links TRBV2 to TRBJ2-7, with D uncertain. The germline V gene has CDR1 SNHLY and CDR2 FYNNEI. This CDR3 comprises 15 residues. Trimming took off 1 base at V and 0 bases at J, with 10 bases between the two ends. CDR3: CASSEGWSSSYEQYF. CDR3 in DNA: TGTGCCAGCAGTGAAGGGTGGAGCAGCTCCTACGAGCAGTACTTC.

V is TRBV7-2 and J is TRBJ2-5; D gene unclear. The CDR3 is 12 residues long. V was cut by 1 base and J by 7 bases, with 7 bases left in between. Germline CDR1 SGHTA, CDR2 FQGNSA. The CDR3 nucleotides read TGTGCCAGCAGCTTAGGAGCCGGGACCCAGTACTTC. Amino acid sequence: CASSLGAGTQYF.

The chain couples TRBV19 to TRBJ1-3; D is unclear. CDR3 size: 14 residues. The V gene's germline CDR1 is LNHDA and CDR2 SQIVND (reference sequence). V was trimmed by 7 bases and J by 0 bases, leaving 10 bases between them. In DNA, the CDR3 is TGTGCCAGTAACGCGTTAAACTCTGGAAACACCATATATTTT. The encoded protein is CASNALNSGNTIYF.

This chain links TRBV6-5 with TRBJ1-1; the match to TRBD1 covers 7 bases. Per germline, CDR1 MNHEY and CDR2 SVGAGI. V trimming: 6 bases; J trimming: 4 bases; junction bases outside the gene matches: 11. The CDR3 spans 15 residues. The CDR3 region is CASRRTGTVRTEAFF. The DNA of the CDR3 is TGTGCCAGCAGACGTACCGGGACAGTCCGCACTGAAGCTTTCTTT.

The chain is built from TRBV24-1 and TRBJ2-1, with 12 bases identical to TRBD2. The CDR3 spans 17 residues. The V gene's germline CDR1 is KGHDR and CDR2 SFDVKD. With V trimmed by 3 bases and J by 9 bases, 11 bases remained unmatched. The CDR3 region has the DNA TGTGCCACCAGTGATCCGACTAGCGGGAGTGGACTGAGTGAGCAGTTCTTC. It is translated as CATSDPTSGSGLSEQFF.

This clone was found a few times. The CDR3 sequence is CASIKEDTEAFF. In DNA, the CDR3 is TGTGCCAGCATAAAGGAGGACACTGAAGCTTTCTTT. This rearrangement joins TRBV2 to TRBJ1-1, with D uncertain. The V end lost 7 bases, the J end lost 3 bases, and 9 bases lay between the germline ends. Germline CDR1 reads SNHLY; CDR2 reads FYNNEI. CDR3 length: 12 amino acids. The full variable domain, rest sourced from reference TRBV2 and TRBJ1-1, is EPEVTQTPSHQVTQMGQEVILRCVPISNHLYFYWYRQILGQKVEFLVSFYNNEISEKSEIFDDQFSVERPDGSNFTLKIRSTKLEDSAMYFCASIKEDTEAFFGQGTRLTVV.

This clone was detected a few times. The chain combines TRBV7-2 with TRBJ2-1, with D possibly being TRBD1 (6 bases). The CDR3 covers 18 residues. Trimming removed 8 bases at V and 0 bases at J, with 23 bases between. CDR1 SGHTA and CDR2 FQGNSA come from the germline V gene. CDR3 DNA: TGTGCCAGCCCTAGTAAACCTTCCGGGACAAACTCCTACAATGAGCAGTTCTTC. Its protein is CASPSKPSGTNSYNEQFF.

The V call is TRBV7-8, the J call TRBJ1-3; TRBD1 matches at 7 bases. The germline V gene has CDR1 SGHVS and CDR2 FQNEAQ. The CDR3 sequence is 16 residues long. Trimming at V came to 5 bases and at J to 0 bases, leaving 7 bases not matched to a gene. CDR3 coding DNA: TGTGCCAGCAGCCGCACGACAGGGAGCTCTGGAAACACCATATATTTT. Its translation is CASSRTTGSSGNTIYF.

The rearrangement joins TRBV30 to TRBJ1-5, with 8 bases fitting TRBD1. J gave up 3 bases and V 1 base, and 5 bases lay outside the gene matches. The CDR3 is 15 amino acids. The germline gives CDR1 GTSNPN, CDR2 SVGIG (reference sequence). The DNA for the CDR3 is TGTGCCTGGAGTGCCGGACAGGGACTCAATCAGCCCCAGCATTTT. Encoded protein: CAWSAGQGLNQPQHF. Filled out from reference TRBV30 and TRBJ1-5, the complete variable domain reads SQTIHQWPATLVQPVGSPLSLECTVEGTSNPNLYWYRQAAGRGLQLLFYSVGIGQISSEVPQNLSASRPQDRQFILSSKKLLLSDSGFYLCAWSAGQGLNQPQHFGDGTRLSIL.

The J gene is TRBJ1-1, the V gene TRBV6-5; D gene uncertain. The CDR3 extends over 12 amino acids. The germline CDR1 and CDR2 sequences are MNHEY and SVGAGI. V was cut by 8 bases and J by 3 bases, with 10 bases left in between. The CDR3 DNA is TGTGCCAGCCGAACCGGGGACACTGAAGCTTTCTTT. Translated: CASRTGDTEAFF.

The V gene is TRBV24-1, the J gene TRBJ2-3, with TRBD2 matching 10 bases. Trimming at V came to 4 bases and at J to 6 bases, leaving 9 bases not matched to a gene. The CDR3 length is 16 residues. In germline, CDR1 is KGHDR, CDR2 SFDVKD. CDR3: CATSDPKAGGPDTQYF. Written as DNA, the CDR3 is TGTGCCACCAGTGACCCCAAAGCGGGAGGGCCTGATACGCAGTATTTT.

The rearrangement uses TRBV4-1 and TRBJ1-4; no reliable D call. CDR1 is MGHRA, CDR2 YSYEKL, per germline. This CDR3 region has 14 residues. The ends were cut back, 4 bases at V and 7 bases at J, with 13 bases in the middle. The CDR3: CASSPQGRVEKLFF. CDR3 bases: TGCGCCAGCAGCCCCCAAGGGAGGGTTGAAAAACTGTTTTTT.

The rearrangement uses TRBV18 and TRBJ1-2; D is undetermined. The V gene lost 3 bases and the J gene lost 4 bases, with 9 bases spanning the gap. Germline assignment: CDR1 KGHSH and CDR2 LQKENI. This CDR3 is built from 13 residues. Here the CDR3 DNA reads TGTGCCAGCTCACCGGACGGACTCTATGGCTACACCTTC. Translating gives CASSPDGLYGYTF.

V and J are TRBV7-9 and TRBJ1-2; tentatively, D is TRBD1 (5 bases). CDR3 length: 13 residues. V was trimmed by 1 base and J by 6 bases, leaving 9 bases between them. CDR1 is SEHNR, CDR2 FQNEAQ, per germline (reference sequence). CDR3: CASSLGGADGYTF. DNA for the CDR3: TGTGCCAGCAGCTTAGGGGGCGCCGATGGCTACACCTTC.

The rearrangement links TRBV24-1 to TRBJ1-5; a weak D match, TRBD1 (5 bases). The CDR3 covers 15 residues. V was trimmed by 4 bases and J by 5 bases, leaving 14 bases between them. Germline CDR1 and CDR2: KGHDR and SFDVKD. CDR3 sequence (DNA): TGTGCCACCAGTGACAACGGACAATGGGATCAGCCCCAGCATTTT. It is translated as CATSDNGQWDQPQHF.